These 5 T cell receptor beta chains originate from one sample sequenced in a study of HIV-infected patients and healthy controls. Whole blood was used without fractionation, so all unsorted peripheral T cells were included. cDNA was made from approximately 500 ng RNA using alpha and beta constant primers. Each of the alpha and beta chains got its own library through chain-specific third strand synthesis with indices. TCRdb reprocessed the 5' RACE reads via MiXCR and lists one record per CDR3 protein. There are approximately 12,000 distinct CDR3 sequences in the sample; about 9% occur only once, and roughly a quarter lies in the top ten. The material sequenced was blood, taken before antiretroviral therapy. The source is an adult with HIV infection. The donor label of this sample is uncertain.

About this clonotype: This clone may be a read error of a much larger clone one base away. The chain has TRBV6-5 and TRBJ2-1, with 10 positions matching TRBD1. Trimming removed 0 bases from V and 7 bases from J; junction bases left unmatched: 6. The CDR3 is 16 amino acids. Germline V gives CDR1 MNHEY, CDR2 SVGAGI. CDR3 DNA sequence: TGTGCCAGCAGTTACTCGACCGGACAGGGGGAGAATGAGCAGTTCTTC. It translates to CASSYSTGQGENEQFF.

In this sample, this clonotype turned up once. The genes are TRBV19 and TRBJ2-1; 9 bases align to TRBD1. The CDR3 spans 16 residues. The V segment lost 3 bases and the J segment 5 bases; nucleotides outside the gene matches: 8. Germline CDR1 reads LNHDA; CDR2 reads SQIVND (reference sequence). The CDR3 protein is CASSIRTGEIHNEQFF. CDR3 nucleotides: TGTGCCAGTAGTATCCGGACAGGGGAGATCCACAATGAGCAGTTCTTC.

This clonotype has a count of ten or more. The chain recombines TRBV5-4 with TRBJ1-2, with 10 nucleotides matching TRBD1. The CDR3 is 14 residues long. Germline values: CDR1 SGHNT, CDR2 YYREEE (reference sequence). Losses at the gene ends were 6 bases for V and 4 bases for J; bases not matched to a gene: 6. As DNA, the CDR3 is TGTGCCAGCATCCCTGACAGGGGGCCCTATGGCTACACCTTC. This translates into CASIPDRGPYGYTF.

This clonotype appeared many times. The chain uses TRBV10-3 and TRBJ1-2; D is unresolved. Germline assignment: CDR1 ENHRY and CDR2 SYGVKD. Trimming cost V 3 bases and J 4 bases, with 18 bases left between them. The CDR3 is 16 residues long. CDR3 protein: CAISDGWFALSYGYTF. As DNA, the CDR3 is TGTGCCATCAGTGATGGGTGGTTCGCACTATCCTATGGCTACACCTTC.

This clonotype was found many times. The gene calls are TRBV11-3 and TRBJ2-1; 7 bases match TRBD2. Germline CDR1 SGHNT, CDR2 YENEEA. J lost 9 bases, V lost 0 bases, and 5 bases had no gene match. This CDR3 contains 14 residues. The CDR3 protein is CASSLDGPSGEQFF. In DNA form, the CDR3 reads TGTGCCAGCAGCTTAGATGGACCTAGCGGTGAGCAGTTCTTC.